The clone carrying this T cell receptor (beta chain) appeared a few times. What it binds is unknown. A single heparinised draw of about 120 mL on average was taken per donor. Germline assignment: CDR1 SGDLS and CDR2 YYNGEE. The CDR3 consists of 20 residues. The V segment lost 4 bases and the J segment 2 bases; nucleotides outside the gene matches: 13. Every bit of the isolated RNA underwent reverse transcription, so sequencing read expressed TCRB transcripts. Mean read depth for naive, central memory and regulatory T cell samples was around 3.8 million reads. Data came from immunoSEQ multiplex PCR; TCRdb stores just in-frame clones and leaves some out. This sample yields 600,000 to 700,000 clones, of which 9.5% to 15% are seen a single time; 0.09% to 0.15% belongs to the top ten. These data belong to a study of beta chain features in type 1 diabetes. Study findings and constraints: TCRB CDR3 length was moderately but significantly reduced in all four CD4+ subsets of Type 1 diabetes patients.

This receptor was taken from a man aged 30 to 45 with type 1 diabetes. The V and J genes are TRBV9 and TRBJ2-2; TRBD2 matches 14 bases. Sequencing was done on a sample of naive CD4+ T cells from blood. Here the CDR3 reads CASSPRLAGGSRTNTGELFF. CDR3 coding DNA: TGTGCCAGCAGCCCCCGACTAGCGGGGGGGTCACGCACCAACACCGGGGAGCTGTTTTTT.